One sample yielded the 13 T cell receptor beta chains listed below, sequenced in a study of Tregs in tolerant kidney transplant recipients. Repertoires were generated with immunoSEQ multiplex PCR, while TCRdb's copy carries only in-frame clones and drops some. This sample carries over 60,000 clones, 84% of them seen once, and the ten largest clones take about 4%. The specimen was CD4+ T cells from blood. The receptor set was obtained from a human donor in good health.

The genes are TRBV23-1 and TRBJ1-2; D remains ambiguous. TRBV23-1 is placed among ORFs of uncertain function. Trimming pared 6 bases from V and 4 bases from J, leaving 12 bases between. The CDR3 has 13 residues. The CDR3 sequence: CASSLGRSYGYTF. The CDR3 DNA reads as TGCGCCAGCAGCCTCGGACGGAGCTATGGCTACACCTTC.

This clone was counted a few times. The chain combines TRBV9 with TRBJ1-2; D gene ambiguous. Germline values: CDR1 SGDLS, CDR2 YYNGEE. V shed 0 bases and J shed 8 bases, with 17 bases lying between them. The CDR3 consists of 15 residues. CDR3 bases: TGTGCCAGCAGCGTAGACGGGAGGTTGATTAAGGGCTACACCTTC. It is translated as CASSVDGRLIKGYTF.

This chain uses TRBV7-2 with TRBJ1-2; maybe TRBD1 (6 bases). Deletions cut 1 base from V and 2 bases from J, with 11 bases between. CDR1 and CDR2 (germline): SGHTA, FQGNSA. The CDR3 covers 15 residues. This CDR3 is CASSLDLGANYGYTF. Here the CDR3 DNA reads TGTGCCAGCAGCTTAGATCTGGGGGCAAACTATGGCTACACCTTC.

The chain recombines TRBV5-4 with TRBJ2-5, with 8 nucleotides matching TRBD2. The J call may be faulty, since TRBJ2-7 better matches the DNA end. This CDR3 comprises 13 residues. The germline V gene has CDR1 SGHNT and CDR2 YYREEE (reference sequence). The CDR3 DNA reads as TGTGCCAGCAGCCGGGAGGGCCTTGGCGAGCAGTACTTC. It yields the protein CASSREGLGEQYF.

The V and J genes are TRBV9 and TRBJ1-2; 9 nucleotides line up with TRBD1. This CDR3 region has 17 residues. Germline trimming cut 2 bases from V and 2 bases from J; bases unmatched to any gene: 10. Germline V CDR1 and CDR2: SGDLS, YYNGEE. In DNA, the CDR3 is TGTGCCAGCAGCGTCTCCATTACAGGGGGCGCCAACTATGGCTACACCTTC. Protein sequence: CASSVSITGGANYGYTF.

About this clone: The same CDR3 also results from other DNA sequences found in this sample. The V call is TRBV2, the J call TRBJ1-4, with TRBD1 identical over 9 bases. With 6 bases clipped from V and 8 bases from J, the junction kept 4 bases outside the gene matches. The CDR3 is 13 residues long. Germline loops: CDR1 SNHLY, CDR2 FYNNEI. The CDR3 bases are TGTGCCAGCAGGCGACAGGGGGGCGAAAAACTGTTTTTT. Amino acids: CASRRQGGEKLFF.

The chain's CDR3 is CASSWAGQDTQYF. In nucleotides, the CDR3 is TGTGCCAGCTCATGGGCAGGGCAAGATACGCAGTATTTT. The V gene is TRBV18, the J gene TRBJ2-3, with a tentative D call TRBD1 (5 bases). This CDR3 is built from 13 residues. Germline assignment: CDR1 KGHSH and CDR2 LQKENI. V dropped 5 bases and J dropped 5 bases, with 11 bases sitting between them.

The chain employs TRBV5-6 and TRBJ2-5, with a weak D call TRBD1 (5 bases). Per the germline V gene, CDR1 is SGHDT and CDR2 is YYEEEE. The CDR3 loop spans 14 amino acids. V shed 4 bases and J shed 4 bases, with 14 bases lying between them. The CDR3 spells CASSPVGRTETQYF. The DNA for the CDR3 is TGTGCCAGCAGCCCCGTGGGGCGGACAGAGACCCAGTACTTC.

The genes are TRBV6-1 and TRBJ1-1; D not resolved. V gave up 4 bases and J gave up 6 bases, with 15 bases separating them. The length of the CDR3 is 14 residues. Germline CDR1 and CDR2: MNHNS and SASEGT. CDR3 sequence reads: CASSGVHSTAEAFF. The CDR3, as DNA: TGTGCCAGCAGTGGAGTTCACTCGACCGCTGAAGCTTTCTTT.

The V call is TRBV4-2, the J call TRBJ2-7, with 10 bases aligning to TRBD1. Germline-derived CDR1 and CDR2 are LGHNA and YNFKEQ. The V and J ends lost 0 bases and 5 bases, in that order; junction bases with no gene match: 7. The CDR3 runs to 16 residues. In DNA form, the CDR3 reads TGTGCCAGCAGCCAAGAGAAAGCGGACAGGGGGAACGAGCAGTACTTC. Translated: CASSQEKADRGNEQYF.

This clone has only one observation. This chain uses TRBV10-3 with TRBJ1-1; D is possibly TRBD1 (5 bases). V was clipped by 6 bases and J by 0 bases, with 11 bases between them. CDR3 size: 14 residues. From germline, CDR1 is ENHRY and CDR2 SYGVKD. CDR3 in amino acids: CAIRPVGVNTEAFF. The DNA of the CDR3 is TGTGCCATCAGACCGGTGGGGGTGAACACTGAAGCTTTCTTT.

This clone was seen once. The rearrangement links TRBV15 to TRBJ1-3; D gene uncertain. CDR1 and CDR2 from the germline V gene are LNHNV and YYDKDF (reference sequence). The CDR3 is 16 residues long. V was clipped by 0 bases and J by 3 bases, with 12 bases between them. CDR3 in amino acids: CATSREAGSVGNTIYF. CDR3 DNA sequence: TGTGCCACCAGCAGAGAGGCGGGATCCGTTGGAAACACCATATATTTT.

The rearrangement uses TRBV4-1 and TRBJ2-7, with TRBD2 identical over 7 bases. CDR3 length equals 15 residues. The germline V gene has CDR1 MGHRA and CDR2 YSYEKL. V trimming: 8 bases; J trimming: 6 bases; junction bases outside the gene matches: 16. The CDR3 protein is CASATPGGRVGEQYF. The DNA of the CDR3 is TGCGCCAGCGCCACCCCCGGGGGGAGGGTGGGCGAGCAGTACTTC.